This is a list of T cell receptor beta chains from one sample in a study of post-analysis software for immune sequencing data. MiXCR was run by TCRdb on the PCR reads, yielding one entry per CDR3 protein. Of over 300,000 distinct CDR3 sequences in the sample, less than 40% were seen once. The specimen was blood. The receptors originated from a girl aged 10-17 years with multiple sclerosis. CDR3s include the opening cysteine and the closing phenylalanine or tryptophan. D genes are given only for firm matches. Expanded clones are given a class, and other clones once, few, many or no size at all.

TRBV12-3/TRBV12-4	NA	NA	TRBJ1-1	TGTGCCAGCGCAAATTTTTGGGCTAACACTGAAGCTTTCTTT	CASANFWANTEAFF
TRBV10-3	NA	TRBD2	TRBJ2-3	TGTGCCATCAGCGGGGGGGCTCCAGATACGCAGTATTTT	CAISGGAPDTQYF
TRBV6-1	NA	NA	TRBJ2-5	TGTGCCAGCTGGCCTTGGGGGACTGGCGGAGGGGACCAAGAGACCCAGTACTTC	CASWPWGTGGGDQETQYF
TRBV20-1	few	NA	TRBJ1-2	TGCAGTGCCGGAAACCAGGGAATGGATGGCTACACCTTC	CSAGNQGMDGYTF
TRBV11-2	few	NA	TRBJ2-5	TGTGCCAGCAGGGACCTCGAGACCCAGTACTTC	CASRDLETQYF
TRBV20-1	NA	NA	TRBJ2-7	TGCAGTGCTAGCCCCTTCTTCTACGAGCAGTACTTC	CSASPFFYEQYF
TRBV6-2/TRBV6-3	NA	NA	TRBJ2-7	TGTGCCAGCAGTTACCAGCCCTACGAGCAGTACTTC	CASSYQPYEQYF
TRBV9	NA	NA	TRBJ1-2	TGTGCCGGCAGCGTGGGGGCAGCAGCTAACTATGGCTACACCTTC	CAGSVGAAANYGYTF
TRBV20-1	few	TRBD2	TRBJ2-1	TGCAGTGCTAGAGACTTAGCGGGAGCTTCCTACAATGAGCAGTTCTTC	CSARDLAGASYNEQFF
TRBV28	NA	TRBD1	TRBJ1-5	TGTGCCAGCACATTTGGGACAGGGAGGAATCAGCCCCAGCATTTT	CASTFGTGRNQPQHF
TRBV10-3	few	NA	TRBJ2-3	TGTGCCATCAGTGAGTCAGGAGAGGATACGCAGTATTTT	CAISESGEDTQYF
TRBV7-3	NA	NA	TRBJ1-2	TGTGGCAGCAGCCAATCGATGGGGTATGGCTACACCTTC	CGSSQSMGYGYTF
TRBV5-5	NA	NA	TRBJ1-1	TGTGCCAGCAGCTTGGAGGGTTTCACTGAAGCTTTCTTT	CASSLEGFTEAFF
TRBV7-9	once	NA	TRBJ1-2	TGTGCCAGCAGCCCTGCAGGTCTCCTCGCAACTACTGATGGCTACACCTTC	CASSPAGLLATTDGYTF
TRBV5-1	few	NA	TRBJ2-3	TGCGCCAGCAGCCCCAGGGGTTACTCAGATACGCAGTATTTT	CASSPRGYSDTQYF
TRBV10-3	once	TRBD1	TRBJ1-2	TGTGCCATCAGCCGACAGGGTCCCGATAACTATGGCTACACCTTC	CAISRQGPDNYGYTF
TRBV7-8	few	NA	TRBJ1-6	TGTGCCAGCAGCCCCAGGGCGCTCGGCGACGTCTATAATTCACCCCTCCACTTT	CASSPRALGDVYNSPLHF
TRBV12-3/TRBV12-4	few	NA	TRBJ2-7	TGTGCCAGCAGTTTAGAGGGACTGGGTCACTACGAGCAGTACTTC	CASSLEGLGHYEQYF